This T cell receptor (beta chain) is from a study of CD8+CD57+ T cells in acquired aplastic anemia. Study information: DNA from sorted CD4+ and CD8+ cells averaged roughly 3.2 ug. Mean read depth for CD4+ cells from healthy donors was roughly 11 million. Study results and limitations: The study identified about 30 CD8+ CDR3 sequences shared by patients and controls.

Investigators profiled TCR beta VDJ and CDR3 from genomic DNA template. A single record per CDR3 protein comes from TCRdb applying MiXCR to the reads. The profile shows more than 150,000 distinct CDR3 sequences, around 45% of them singletons. On this clonotype itself: Antigen specificity is unknown.

Sequenced material: sorted CD4+, CD8+, or CD8+CD57+ T cells (not recorded which) from PBMCs. The TCR comes from a human donor in good health.

In DNA, the CDR3 is TGTGCCACGCGAGGGACAGGGTCGCCAGATACGCAGTATTTT. It is translated as CATRGTGSPDTQYF. The V gene is TRBV10-3, the J gene TRBJ2-3; 9 bases are shared with TRBD1. The CDR3 spans 14 residues. The J segment lost 4 bases and the V segment lost 10 bases, leaving 9 bases of the junction unmatched. The V gene's germline CDR1 is ENHRY and CDR2 SYGVKD.